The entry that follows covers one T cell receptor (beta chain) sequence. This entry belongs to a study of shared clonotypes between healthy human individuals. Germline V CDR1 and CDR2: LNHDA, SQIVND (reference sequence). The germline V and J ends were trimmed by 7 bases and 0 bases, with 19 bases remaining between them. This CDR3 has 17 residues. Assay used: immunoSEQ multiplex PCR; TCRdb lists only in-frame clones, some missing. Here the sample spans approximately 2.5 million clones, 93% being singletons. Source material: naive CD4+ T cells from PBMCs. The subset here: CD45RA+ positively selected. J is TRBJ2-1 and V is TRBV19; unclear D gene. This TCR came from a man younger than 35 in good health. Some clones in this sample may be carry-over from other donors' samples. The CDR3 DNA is TGTGCCAGTACGGAAGTGTGGCGGACGAGCTCCTACAATGAGCAGTTCTTC. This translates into CASTEVWRTSSYNEQFF.